Detailed here is one TCR beta chain. The data originate from a study of blood T cell repertoires in COVID-19. Assay: immunoSEQ multiplex PCR; the TCRdb copy retains only in-frame clones and omits some. The table shows about 110,000 clones, with roughly 84% occurring only once. Germline V CDR1 and CDR2: MDHEN, SYDVKM. V lost 2 bases, J lost 6 bases, and 10 bases lay in between. This CDR3 has 14 amino acids. The chain carries TRBV28 and TRBJ2-2; D is perhaps TRBD2 (6 bases). The sequence derives from a human donor in a cohort sampled during active COVID-19. Sequencing was done on a sample of peripheral blood. The CDR3 DNA reads TGTGCCAGCAGTTTACGGCCGGGGGCCGGGGAGCTGTTTTTT. Translated: CASSLRPGAGELFF. The full variable domain, its missing parts supplied by reference TRBV28 and TRBJ2-2, is DVKVTQSSRYLVKRTGEKVFLECVQDMDHENMFWYRQDPGLGLRLIYFSYDVKMKEKGDIPEGYSVSREKKERFSLILESASTNQTSMYLCASSLRPGAGELFFGEGSRLTVL.